This TCR beta chain was sequenced during a study of T cells in localized non-small cell lung cancer. Study outcomes and limitations: Blood T cell density predicted longer survival; adjacent-lung clonality, shorter. Detection in adjacent lung was observed for a median around 50 of the top 100 tumor clones. Uninvolved adjacent lung had more T cell clonality than any other tissue, topping tumor. As only one tumor region underwent sequencing, heterogeneity remains possible.

On this clone: Its matching antigen is unknown.

With 5 bases removed from V and 3 bases from J, the gap between germline ends came to 10 bases. Per germline, CDR1 PRHDT and CDR2 FYEKMQ (reference sequence). This CDR3 contains 14 residues. The protocol was immunoSEQ multiplex PCR, while the TCRdb copy is restricted to in-frame clones and leaves out a portion. The table includes tens of thousands of clones, 78% detected once. The genes are TRBV13 and TRBJ2-2; D is undetermined. The TCR sequence derives from a male donor older than 55 with stage II squamous cell lung carcinoma. The input for sequencing was peripheral blood, taken before any cancer treatment. CDR3 bases: TGTGCCAGCAGCCCACGACGGTACACCGGGGAGCTGTTTTTT. This encodes CASSPRRYTGELFF.